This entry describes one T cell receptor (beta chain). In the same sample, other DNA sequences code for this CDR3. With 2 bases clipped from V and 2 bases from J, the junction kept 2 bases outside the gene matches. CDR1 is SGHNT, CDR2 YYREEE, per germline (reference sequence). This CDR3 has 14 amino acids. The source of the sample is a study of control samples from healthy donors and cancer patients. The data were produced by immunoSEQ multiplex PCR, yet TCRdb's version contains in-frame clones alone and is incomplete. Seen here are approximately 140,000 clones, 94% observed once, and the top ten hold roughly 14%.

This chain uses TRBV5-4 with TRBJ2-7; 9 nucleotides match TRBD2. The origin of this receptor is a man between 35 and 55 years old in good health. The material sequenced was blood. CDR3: CASSFRGGAYEQYF. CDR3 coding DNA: TGTGCCAGCAGCTTTCGCGGGGGGGCCTACGAGCAGTACTTC.